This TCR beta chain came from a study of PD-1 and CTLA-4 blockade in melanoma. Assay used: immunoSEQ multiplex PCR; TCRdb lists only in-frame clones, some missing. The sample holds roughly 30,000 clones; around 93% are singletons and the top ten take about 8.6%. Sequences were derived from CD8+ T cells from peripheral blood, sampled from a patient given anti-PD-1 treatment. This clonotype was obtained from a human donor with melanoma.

The DNA of the CDR3 is TGTGCCAGCAGTCCTCAGCAGGGACTAGCGGGAGCCACAGATACGCAGTATTTT. It codes for CASSPQQGLAGATDTQYF. This chain uses TRBV28 with TRBJ2-3; the match to TRBD2 covers 14 bases. The CDR3 runs 18 residues. Germline V gives CDR1 MDHEN, CDR2 SYDVKM. Trimming took 5 bases from V and 2 from J; bases not matched to a gene: 9.